This TCR beta chain was sequenced in a study of T-cell memory formation after mild COVID-19. General study findings and limits: Clones that contracted clustered mainly in CM and EM if CD4+ and in EMRA if CD8+.

On this clonotype: The antigen is undetermined.

Barcoded TCR alpha and TCR beta cDNA libraries with UMIs came from 5'RACE using constant-segment primers. A single record per CDR3 protein comes from TCRdb applying MiXCR to the 5' RACE reads. This repertoire shows roughly 500,000 distinct CDR3 sequences, 20% found once; its top ten account for around an eighth. The CDR3 covers 14 residues. V was clipped by 4 bases and J by 5 bases, with 18 bases between them. CDR1 is DFQATT, CDR2 SNEGSKA, per germline (reference sequence). The sequence was collected from an adult woman who had mild COVID-19 (a few samples of this study predate the infection). Cell type and time point are not known. Input material: PBMCs or a T cell subset sorted from them (not recorded which). V usage is TRBV20-1 and J usage is TRBJ2-7, with a possible D match to TRBD2 (6 bases). The CDR3 here is CSAIVGTGNHEQYF. CDR3 DNA sequence: TGCAGTGCTATAGTGGGGACTGGTAATCACGAGCAGTACTTC.